These T cell receptor beta chains were read from a single sample in a study of T cell responses to AZD1222 COVID-19 vaccine. The assay was immunoSEQ multiplex PCR, and TCRdb's table has in-frame clones only and misses some. The sample shows 100,000 to 150,000 clones, around 92% of them seen only once. Specimen: peripheral blood, collected on day 0 of AZD1222 vaccination. These receptors were collected from an adult in good health. Each CDR3 is given with its conserved first and last residue. D genes are given only for firm matches. Rows may omit the clone size; those that give it use once, few, many or a size class.

D,J,V,size,DNA,CDR3
.,TRBJ2-3,TRBV25-1,once,TGTGCCAGCAGCGCAAGTGAGGTGGATACGCAGTATTTT,CASSASEVDTQYF
.,TRBJ2-2,TRBV10-3,.,TGTGCCATCACCCCGGATCGTAGGGTTTTTGATGGCGGGGAGCTGTTTTTT,CAITPDRRVFDGGELFF
TRBD1,TRBJ2-7,TRBV4-3,once,TGCGCCAGCAGCCAAGATTTCACAGGGGACGAGCAGTACTTC,CASSQDFTGDEQYF
.,TRBJ2-7,TRBV6-6,once,TGTGCCAGCAGTCCCGAAGGAAGGAACTACGAGCAGTACTTC,CASSPEGRNYEQYF
.,TRBJ2-7,TRBV5-1,.,TGCGCCAGCAGCTTGTCTGGAAGCTCCTACGAGCAGTACTTC,CASSLSGSSYEQYF
.,TRBJ2-6,TRBV28,.,TGTGCCAGCAGTTTATGCGCGGGACAAGGGTCTTGTTACCCTGGGGCCAACGTCCTGACTTTC,CASSLCAGQGSCYPGANVLTF
.,TRBJ1-1,TRBV19,.,TGTGCCAGCAAGACTATCAGAGCCGGGAACACTGAAGCTTTCTTT,CASKTIRAGNTEAFF
TRBD1,TRBJ2-7,TRBV12-3/TRBV12-4,.,TGTGCCAGCGGACAGGAGCCCGCCTACGAGCAGTACTTC,CASGQEPAYEQYF
.,TRBJ2-7,TRBV28,.,TGTGCCAGCCAAAGCGTCAGTACCTACGAGCAGTACTTC,CASQSVSTYEQYF
TRBD2,TRBJ2-1,TRBV19,.,TGTGCCAGTACTCAGTTCTGGACTAGGGGTTCTTTTAATGAGCAGTTCTTC,CASTQFWTRGSFNEQFF
TRBD2,TRBJ2-3,TRBV5-1,once,TGCGCCAGCAGCCGTAGCGGGACAAAAGATACGCAGTATTTT,CASSRSGTKDTQYF
.,TRBJ2-7,TRBV7-6,.,TGTGCCAGCAGCCTCCGCCGACAGTCCTACGAGCAGTACTTC,CASSLRRQSYEQYF
.,TRBJ2-7,TRBV7-9,.,TGTGCCAGCAGCTTTGGGCAGGAAATCGACGAGCAGTACTTC,CASSFGQEIDEQYF
.,TRBJ2-3,TRBV18,.,TGTGCCAGCTCACCACCGAATCCGGGGATTAAAACAGATACGCAGTATTTT,CASSPPNPGIKTDTQYF
.,TRBJ1-2,TRBV6-6,.,TGTGCCAGCAGTTACTCGACGGTCTATGGCTACACCTTC,CASSYSTVYGYTF
.,TRBJ1-1,TRBV5-6,.,TGTGCCAGCAGCTTGGTAGGGCGTTGGGCTTTCTTT,CASSLVGRWAFF
.,TRBJ1-2,TRBV7-3,once,TGTGCCAGCAGCTTTGGGGCCAACTATGGCTACACCTTC,CASSFGANYGYTF
.,TRBJ2-5,TRBV7-8,.,TGTGCCAGCAGCTCTTCGGCCATGAGGAGCATCCCCACACAGGGTGGTGAGACCCAGTACTTC,CASSSSAMRSIPTQGGETQYF
TRBD1,TRBJ1-1,TRBV10-3,.,TGTGCCATCAGTGAGAGGACAGGGGGCACTGAAGCTTTCTTT,CAISERTGGTEAFF
.,TRBJ2-7,TRBV19,once,TGTGCCAGTAGTTTGGCCTTTCGATACGAGCAGTACTTC,CASSLAFRYEQYF
TRBD1,TRBJ1-6,TRBV5-4,once,TGTGCCAGCAGCACGAAACAGGGGGCTAATTCACCCCTCCACTTT,CASSTKQGANSPLHF
.,TRBJ2-7,TRBV6-7,.,TGTGCCAGCAGGGGGCACAGGGCACCCTACGAGCAGTACTTC,CASRGHRAPYEQYF
.,TRBJ2-2,TRBV7-9,.,TGTGCCAGCAGCGGAGCAAGGGCAGCGAACACCGGGGAGCTGTTTTTT,CASSGARAANTGELFF
.,TRBJ2-2,TRBV7-2,.,TGTGCCAGCAGCGGACGCTTGGGACCCGGGGAGCTGTTTTTT,CASSGRLGPGELFF
TRBD1,TRBJ1-1,TRBV10-3,once,TGTGCCATCAGTAAGCGGGGGACAGGGGACATGAACACTGAAGCTTTCTTT,CAISKRGTGDMNTEAFF
.,TRBJ2-5,TRBV11-2,.,TGTGCCAGCAGCTTAGTTCAGACCCAAGAGACCCAGTACTTC,CASSLVQTQETQYF
.,TRBJ2-7,TRBV24-1,.,TGTGCCACCAGTGCAACAGACTGGGACGAGCAGTACTTC,CATSATDWDEQYF
.,TRBJ1-3,TRBV6-6,.,TGTGCCAGCAGCACTGGACGGGCTGCCTCTGGAAACACCATATATTTT,CASSTGRAASGNTIYF
TRBD1,TRBJ1-5,TRBV5-6,.,TGTGCCAGCAGCTTTGGAGACAGGGAGTACCAGCCCCAGCATTTT,CASSFGDREYQPQHF
TRBD2,TRBJ2-7,TRBV5-4,.,TGTGCCAGCAGCTTGACCGGGACTAGCGGGAGGGGGCTTTACGAGCAGTACTTC,CASSLTGTSGRGLYEQYF
.,TRBJ1-1,TRBV3-1/TRBV3-2,.,TGTGCCAGCAGCTTACGCGGTGGGAACACTGAAGCTTTCTTT,CASSLRGGNTEAFF
TRBD1,TRBJ1-5,TRBV6-2/TRBV6-3,few,TGTGCCAGCAGGCCTGACAGGGTGTCTCAGCCCCAGCATTTT,CASRPDRVSQPQHF
.,TRBJ1-4,TRBV28,.,TGTGCCAGCAGTTTGAATCTAGAAAATGAAAAACTGTTTTTT,CASSLNLENEKLFF
.,TRBJ2-7,TRBV7-3,.,TGTGCCAGCAGCAAGGGGGCGGGAGGAACCAACGAGCAGTACTTC,CASSKGAGGTNEQYF
.,TRBJ2-1,TRBV2,once,TGTGCCAGCAGTGACAGGTCGAGCTCCTACAATGAGCAGTTCTTC,CASSDRSSSYNEQFF
.,TRBJ2-2,TRBV29-1,.,TGCAGCGCCCCGGGGACTGGAAACACCGGGGAGCTGTTTTTT,CSAPGTGNTGELFF
.,TRBJ2-1,TRBV25-1,few,TGTGCCAGCAGTGGGCTCAGCAATGAGCAGTTCTTC,CASSGLSNEQFF